This T cell receptor beta chain was found in a study of blood T cell repertoires in COVID-19. Overall study context: In each case, the material was cDNA or gDNA derived from T cells, B-cell-depleted T cells, or PBMCs.

As originally analysed: For nucleated cells, counts were estimated from reference gene primer amplification. This table comes from immunoSEQ multiplex PCR, and its TCRdb copy is limited to in-frame clones, with some not included. The V and J calls and the clone size are those of that table, but D and trimming were determined from the DNA. The sample has about 230,000 clones; approximately 87% are singletons. The germline gives CDR1 PRHDT, CDR2 FYEKMQ (reference sequence). V trimming: 0 bases; J trimming: 6 bases; junction bases outside the gene matches: 3. CDR3 length: 14 residues. The count of this clone is one.

This chain uses TRBV13 with TRBJ2-3; 7 bases fit TRBD2. This receptor was taken from a woman between 65 and 79 years old with active or convalescent COVID-19. The sequencing input was peripheral blood. The CDR3 DNA is TGTGCCAGCAGCTTAGGCCTCGGGGGGGATACGCAGTATTTT. Protein product: CASSLGLGGDTQYF.